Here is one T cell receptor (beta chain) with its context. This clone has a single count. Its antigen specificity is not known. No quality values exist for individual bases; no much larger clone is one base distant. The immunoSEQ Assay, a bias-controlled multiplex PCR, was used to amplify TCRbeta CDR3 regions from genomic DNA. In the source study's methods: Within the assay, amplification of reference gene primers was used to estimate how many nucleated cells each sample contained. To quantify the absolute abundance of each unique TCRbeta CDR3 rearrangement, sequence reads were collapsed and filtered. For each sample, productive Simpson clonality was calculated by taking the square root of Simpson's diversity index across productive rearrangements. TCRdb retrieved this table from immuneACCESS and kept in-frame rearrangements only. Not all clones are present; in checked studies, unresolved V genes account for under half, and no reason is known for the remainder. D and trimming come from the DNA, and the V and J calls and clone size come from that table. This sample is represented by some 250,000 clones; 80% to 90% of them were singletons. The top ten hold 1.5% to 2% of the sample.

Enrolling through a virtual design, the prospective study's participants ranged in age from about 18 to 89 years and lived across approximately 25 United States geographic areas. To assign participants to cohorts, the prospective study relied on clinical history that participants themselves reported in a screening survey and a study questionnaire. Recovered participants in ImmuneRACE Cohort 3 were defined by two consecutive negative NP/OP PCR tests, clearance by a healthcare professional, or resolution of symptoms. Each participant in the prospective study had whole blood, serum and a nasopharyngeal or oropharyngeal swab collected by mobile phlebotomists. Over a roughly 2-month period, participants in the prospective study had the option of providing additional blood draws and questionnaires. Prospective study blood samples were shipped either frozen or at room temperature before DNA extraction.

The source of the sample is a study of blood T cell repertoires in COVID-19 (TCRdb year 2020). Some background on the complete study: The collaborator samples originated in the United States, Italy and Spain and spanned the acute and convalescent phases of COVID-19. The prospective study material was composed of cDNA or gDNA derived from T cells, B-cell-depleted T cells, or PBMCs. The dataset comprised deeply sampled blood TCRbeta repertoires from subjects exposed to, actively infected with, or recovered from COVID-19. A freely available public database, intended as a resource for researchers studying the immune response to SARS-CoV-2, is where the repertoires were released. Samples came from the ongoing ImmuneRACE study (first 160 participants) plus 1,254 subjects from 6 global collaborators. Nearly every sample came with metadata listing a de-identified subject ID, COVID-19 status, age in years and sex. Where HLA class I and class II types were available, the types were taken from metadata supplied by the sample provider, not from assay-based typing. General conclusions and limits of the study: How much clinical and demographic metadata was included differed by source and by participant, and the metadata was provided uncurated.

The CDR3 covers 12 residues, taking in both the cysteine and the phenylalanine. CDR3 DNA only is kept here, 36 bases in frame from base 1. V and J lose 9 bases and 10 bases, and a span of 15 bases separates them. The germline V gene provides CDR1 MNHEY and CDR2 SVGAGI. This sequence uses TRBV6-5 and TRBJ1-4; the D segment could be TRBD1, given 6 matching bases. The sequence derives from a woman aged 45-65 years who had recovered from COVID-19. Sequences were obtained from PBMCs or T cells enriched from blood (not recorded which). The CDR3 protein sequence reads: CARGQGWGKLFF. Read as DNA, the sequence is TGTGCCAGGGGGCAGGGGTGGGGAAAACTGTTTTTT.